The clone carrying this T cell receptor beta chain has ten or more counts. This sample is part of a study of T cells after yellow fever vaccination. Generation of TCR cDNA used 5'RACE template switching (which added a universal primer site and UMIs). TCRdb analysed the 5' RACE reads with MiXCR anew, one entry per CDR3 protein. Seen here are fewer than 450,000 distinct CDR3 sequences, roughly 4.3% observed once, and the top ten hold 20% to 25%. Sequencing was performed on PBMCs, taken 5 days after the yellow fever booster vaccination. This TCR was recovered from a man younger than 30 who received the YFV17D yellow fever vaccine.

DNA for the CDR3: TGCAGCGTTGGTGGGACAGCCCGTACCTATGGCTACACCTTC. Amino acids: CSVGGTARTYGYTF. The rearrangement uses TRBV29-1 and TRBJ1-2; 7 bases line up with TRBD1. Germline values: CDR1 SQVTM, CDR2 ANQGSEA. This CDR3 spans 14 amino acids. Unmatched junction bases numbered 9, after V lost 4 bases and J lost 4 bases.